This T cell receptor (beta chain) was recovered during a study of regulatory T cells in long-lasting Graves disease. The TCR beta library used iRepertoire HTBI primers with Arm-PCR amplification of CDR3. One entry per CDR3 protein results from TCRdb running MiXCR on the multiplex PCR reads. This sample has fewer than 400,000 distinct CDR3 sequences, with less than 25% found just once. V dropped 3 bases and J dropped 4 bases, with 9 bases sitting between them. In germline, CDR1 is SNHLY, CDR2 FYNNEI. The CDR3 is made up of 14 amino acids. Time point described: persistent/refractory GD, antithyroid drugs over 5 years with positive TRAb. Construction of the TCR library relied on RNA isolated from PBMCs. A volume of approximately 9.8 milliliters of peripheral blood was collected in EDTA tubes.

The chain has TRBV2 and TRBJ2-2, with D perhaps TRBD1 (6 bases). Sequenced here: peripheral blood mononuclear cells (PBMCs), sampled when the disease was refractory, from a patient treated with antithyroid drugs. The TCR comes from a female donor with Graves disease. The CDR3: CASSELDSTGELFF. CDR3 coding DNA: TGTGCCAGCAGTGAGTTGGACAGCACCGGGGAGCTGTTTTTT.